This TCR beta chain derives from a study of CD8+CD57+ T cells in acquired aplastic anemia. Overall study: On average, sorted CD4+ and CD8+ cells gave roughly 3 ug of DNA.

In the case of this clonotype: The junction shows a germline mismatch at one end, possibly a read error.

Template material for TCR beta VDJ and CDR3 profiling consisted of genomic DNA. MiXCR, run by TCRdb on the reads, gives a single entry per CDR3 protein. The table lists over 150,000 distinct CDR3 sequences, 45% to 55% of them singletons, with less than 3% in the top ten. CD8+CD57+ cell expansion had been shown by flow cytometry in patients chosen for sequencing. Sequences were obtained from sorted CD4+, CD8+, or CD8+CD57+ T cells (not recorded which) from PBMCs. This receptor was obtained from a human donor with aplastic anemia.

CDR3: CASSFNREGGYEQHF. The CDR3 DNA reads TGCGCCAGCAGCTTCAACAGGGAGGGTGGCTACGAGCAGCACTTC. J is TRBJ2-7 and V is TRBV5-1; the D gene is possibly TRBD2 (7 bases). The germline V gene has CDR1 SGHRS and CDR2 YFSETQ. The CDR3 is 15 amino acids.